The T cell receptor beta chain described here comes from a study of blood T cell repertoires in COVID-19. About the study: Sample material is recorded as cDNA or gDNA derived from T cells, B-cell-depleted T cells, or PBMCs.

TCRdb keeps only in-frame clones here, not all; method: immunoSEQ multiplex PCR. Of about 76,000 clones detected, approximately 90% appear once; the ten largest clones hold 6.5% to 9.5%. This CDR3 region has 15 residues. The V gene's germline CDR1 is MNHEY and CDR2 SVGAGI. With 6 bases removed from V and 2 bases from J, the gap between germline ends came to 14 bases. J is TRBJ1-5 and V is TRBV6-5, with a tentative D call TRBD1 (6 bases). The sequence came from a man aged 25-45 years with acute or convalescent COVID-19. The sequenced material came from peripheral blood. CDR3 in amino acids: CASSKQGIGNQPQHF. CDR3 DNA: TGTGCCAGCAGCAAACAGGGAATTGGCAATCAGCCCCAGCATTTT.